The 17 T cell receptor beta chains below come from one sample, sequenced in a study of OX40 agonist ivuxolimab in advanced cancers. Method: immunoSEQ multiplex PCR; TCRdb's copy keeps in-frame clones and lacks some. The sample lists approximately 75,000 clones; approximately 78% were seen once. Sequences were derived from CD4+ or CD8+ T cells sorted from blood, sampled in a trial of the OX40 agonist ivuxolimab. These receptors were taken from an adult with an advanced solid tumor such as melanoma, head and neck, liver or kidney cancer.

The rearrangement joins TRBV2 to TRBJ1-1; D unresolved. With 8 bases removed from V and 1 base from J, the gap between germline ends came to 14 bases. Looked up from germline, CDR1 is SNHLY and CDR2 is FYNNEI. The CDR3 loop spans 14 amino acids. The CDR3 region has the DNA TGTGCCAGCGGAGGACTGAACAGGAACACTGAAGCTTTCTTT. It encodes CASGGLNRNTEAFF.

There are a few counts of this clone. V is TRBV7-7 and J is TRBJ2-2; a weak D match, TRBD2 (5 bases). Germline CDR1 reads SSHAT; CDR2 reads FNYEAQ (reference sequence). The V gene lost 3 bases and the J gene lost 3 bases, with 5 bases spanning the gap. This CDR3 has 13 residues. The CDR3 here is CASSFGDTGELFF. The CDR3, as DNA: TGTGCCAGCAGCTTCGGGGACACCGGGGAGCTGTTTTTT. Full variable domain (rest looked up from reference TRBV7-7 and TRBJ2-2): GAGVSQSPRYKVTKRGQDVTLRCDPISSHATLYWYQQALGQGPEFLTYFNYEAQPDKSGLPSDRFSAERPEGSISTLTIQRTEQRDSAMYRCASSFGDTGELFFGEGSRLTVL.

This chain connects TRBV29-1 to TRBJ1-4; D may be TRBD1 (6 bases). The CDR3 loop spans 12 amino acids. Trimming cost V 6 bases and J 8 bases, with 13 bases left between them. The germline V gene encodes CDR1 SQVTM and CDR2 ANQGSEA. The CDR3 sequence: CSVKRDNEKLFF. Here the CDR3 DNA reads TGCAGCGTGAAAAGGGACAACGAAAAACTGTTTTTT.

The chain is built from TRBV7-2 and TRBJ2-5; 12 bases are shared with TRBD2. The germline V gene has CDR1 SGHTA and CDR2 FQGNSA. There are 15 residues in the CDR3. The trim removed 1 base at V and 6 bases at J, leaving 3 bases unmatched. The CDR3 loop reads CASSLELAGGQTQYF. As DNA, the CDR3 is TGTGCCAGCAGCTTAGAACTAGCGGGGGGACAGACCCAGTACTTC.

DNA for the CDR3: TGCGCCAGCAGTGAGTCCGGGGGAGAGACCCAGTACTTC. Protein product: CASSESGGETQYF. V gene TRBV10-1 combines with J gene TRBJ2-5; a possible D gene is TRBD2 (6 bases). Germline-derived CDR1 and CDR2 are WNHNN and SYGVQD (reference sequence). There are 13 residues in the CDR3. V lost 0 bases to trimming and J lost 4 bases, with 6 bases between them.

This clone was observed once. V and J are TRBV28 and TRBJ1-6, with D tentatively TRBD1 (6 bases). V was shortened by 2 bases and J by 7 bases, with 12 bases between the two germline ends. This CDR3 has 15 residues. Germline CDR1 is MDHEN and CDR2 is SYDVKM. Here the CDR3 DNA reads TGTGCCAGCAGTTTACCTGGACAGATAAATTCACCCCTCCACTTT. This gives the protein CASSLPGQINSPLHF.

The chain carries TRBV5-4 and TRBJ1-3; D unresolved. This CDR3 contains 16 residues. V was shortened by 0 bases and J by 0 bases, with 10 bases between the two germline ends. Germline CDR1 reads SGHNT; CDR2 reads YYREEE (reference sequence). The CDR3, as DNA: TGTGCCAGCAGCTTGGTTGGAAGTCGCTCTGGAAACACCATATATTTT. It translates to CASSLVGSRSGNTIYF.

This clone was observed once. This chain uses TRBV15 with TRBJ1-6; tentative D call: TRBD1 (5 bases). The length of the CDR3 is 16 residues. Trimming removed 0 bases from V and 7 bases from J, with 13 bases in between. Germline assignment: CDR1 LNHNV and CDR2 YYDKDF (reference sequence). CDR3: CATSRDLGRQNSPLHF. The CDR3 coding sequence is TGTGCCACCAGCAGAGATCTCGGCAGACAGAATTCACCCCTCCACTTT.

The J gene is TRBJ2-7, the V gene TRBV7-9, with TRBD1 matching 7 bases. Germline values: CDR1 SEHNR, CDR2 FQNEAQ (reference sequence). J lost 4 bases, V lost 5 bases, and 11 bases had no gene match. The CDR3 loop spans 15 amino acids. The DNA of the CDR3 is TGTGCCAGCAGCGGCTCCGGGACAGCAAGTTACGAGCAGTACTTC. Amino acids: CASSGSGTASYEQYF.

CDR3 region: CASSWTQGNYGYTF. The CDR3 nucleotides are TGTGCCAGCAGTTGGACACAGGGGAATTATGGCTACACCTTC. The rearrangement joins TRBV6-6 to TRBJ1-2; 7 positions agree with TRBD1. Trimming removed 4 bases from V and 5 bases from J; junction bases left unmatched: 7. CDR1 MNHNY and CDR2 SVGAGI come from the germline V gene (reference sequence). This CDR3 has 14 residues.

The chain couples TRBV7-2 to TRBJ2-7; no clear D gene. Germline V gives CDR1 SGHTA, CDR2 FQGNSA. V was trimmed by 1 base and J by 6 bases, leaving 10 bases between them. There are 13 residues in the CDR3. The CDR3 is CASSLEVVLEQYF. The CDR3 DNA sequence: TGTGCCAGCAGCTTAGAAGTGGTCCTCGAGCAGTACTTC.

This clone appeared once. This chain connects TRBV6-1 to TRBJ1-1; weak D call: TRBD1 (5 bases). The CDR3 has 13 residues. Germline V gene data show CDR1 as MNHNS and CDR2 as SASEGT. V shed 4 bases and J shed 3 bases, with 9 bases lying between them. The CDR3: CASSGGEDTEAFF. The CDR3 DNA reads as TGTGCCAGCAGTGGGGGGGAAGACACTGAAGCTTTCTTT.

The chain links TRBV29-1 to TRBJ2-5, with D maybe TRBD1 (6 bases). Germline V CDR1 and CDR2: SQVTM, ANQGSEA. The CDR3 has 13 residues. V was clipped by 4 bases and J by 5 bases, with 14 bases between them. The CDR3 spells CSVAASRGETQYF. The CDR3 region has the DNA TGCAGCGTTGCGGCAAGCAGGGGTGAGACCCAGTACTTC.

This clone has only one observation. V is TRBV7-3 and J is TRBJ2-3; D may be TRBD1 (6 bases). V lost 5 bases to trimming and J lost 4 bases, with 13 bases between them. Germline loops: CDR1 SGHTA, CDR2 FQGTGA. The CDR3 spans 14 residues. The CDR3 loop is CASSENRVPDTQYF. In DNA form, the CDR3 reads TGTGCCAGCAGCGAAAACAGGGTTCCAGATACGCAGTATTTT.

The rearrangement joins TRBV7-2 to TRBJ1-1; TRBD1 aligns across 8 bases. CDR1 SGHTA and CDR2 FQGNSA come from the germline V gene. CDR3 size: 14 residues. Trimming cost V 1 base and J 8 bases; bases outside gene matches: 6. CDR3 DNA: TGTGCCAGCAGCTTAGGGACAGGGCGTCTCGAAGCTTTCTTT. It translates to CASSLGTGRLEAFF.

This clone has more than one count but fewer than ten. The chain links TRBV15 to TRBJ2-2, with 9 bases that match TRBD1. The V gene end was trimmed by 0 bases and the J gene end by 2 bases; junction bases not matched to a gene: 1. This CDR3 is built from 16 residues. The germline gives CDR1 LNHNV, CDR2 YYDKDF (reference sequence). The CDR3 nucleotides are TGTGCCACCAGCAGAGAGACAGGGGGAAACACCGGGGAGCTGTTTTTT. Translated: CATSRETGGNTGELFF. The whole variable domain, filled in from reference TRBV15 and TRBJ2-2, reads DAMVIQNPRYQVTQFGKPVTLSCSQTLNHNVMYWYQQKSSQAPKLLFHYYDKDFNNEADTPDNFQSRRPNTSFCFLDIRSPGLGDTAMYLCATSRETGGNTGELFFGEGSRLTVL.

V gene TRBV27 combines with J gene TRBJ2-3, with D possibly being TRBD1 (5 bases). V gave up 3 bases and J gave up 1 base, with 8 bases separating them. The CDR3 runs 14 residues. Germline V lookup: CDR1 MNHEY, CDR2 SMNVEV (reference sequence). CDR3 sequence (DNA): TGTGCCAGCAGTTTGCGCAGGGGCACAGATACGCAGTATTTT. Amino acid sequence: CASSLRRGTDTQYF.